The clone carrying this T cell receptor (beta chain) occurred many times. Time point given: after trial treatment. The treatment here: LDRT plus nivolumab, ipilimumab, low-dose cyclophosphamide and aspirin (RACIN trial). Treatment of the donors consisted of nivolumab and ipilimumab (plus aspirin, low-dose cyclophosphamide and low-dose radiotherapy). Eligible patients had advanced solid tumors lacking tumor-infiltrating lymphocytes. Gene-specific TRAV and TRBV primers were used for first-strand cDNA, covering alpha and beta chains. Both a constant-region primer and a V-primer adapter served to amplify TCRs across 15 to 20 PCR cycles. TCRdb re-called the reads through MiXCR, storing one row per CDR3 protein. Of roughly 100,000 distinct CDR3 sequences in the sample, roughly 19% were seen once. Germline values: CDR1 LNHDA, CDR2 SQIVND (reference sequence). V gave up 7 bases and J gave up 4 bases; unmatched junction bases: 4. This CDR3 comprises 14 residues.

This specimen belongs to a study of low-dose radiotherapy and immunotherapy resistance in tumors. Study context: On an every-two-weeks schedule, patients received intravenous nivolumab 240 mg, along with ipilimumab 1 mg/kg every six weeks.

This sequence joins TRBV19 and TRBJ2-1, with TRBD2 identical over 10 bases. This TCR derives from a female donor with ovarian cancer. This sample comprised PBMCs, obtained after low-dose radiotherapy plus immunotherapy. CDR3 in amino acids: CASTSSGGYNEQFF. The CDR3 DNA reads as TGTGCCAGTACCTCTAGCGGGGGATACAATGAGCAGTTCTTC.